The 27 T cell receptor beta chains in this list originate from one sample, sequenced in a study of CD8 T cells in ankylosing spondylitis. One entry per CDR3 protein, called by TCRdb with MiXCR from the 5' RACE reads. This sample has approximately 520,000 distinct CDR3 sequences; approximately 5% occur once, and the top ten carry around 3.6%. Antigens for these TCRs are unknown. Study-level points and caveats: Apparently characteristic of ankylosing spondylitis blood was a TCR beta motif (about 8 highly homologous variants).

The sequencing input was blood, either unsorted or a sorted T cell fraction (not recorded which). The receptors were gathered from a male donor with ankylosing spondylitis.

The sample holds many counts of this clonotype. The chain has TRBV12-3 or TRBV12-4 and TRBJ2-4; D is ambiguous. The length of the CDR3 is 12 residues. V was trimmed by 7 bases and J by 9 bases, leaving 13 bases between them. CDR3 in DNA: TGTGCCAGCACCCCCAGTATTGTCATTCAGTACTTC. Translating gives CASTPSIVIQYF.

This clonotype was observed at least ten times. DNA for the CDR3: TGTGCCAGCAGCCCCCCGAGTATTGAGCAGTTCTTC. It codes for CASSPPSIEQFF. The rearrangement joins TRBV11-2 to TRBJ2-1; the D is unclear. The CDR3 consists of 12 residues. V was clipped by 5 bases and J by 9 bases, with 11 bases between them. In germline, CDR1 is SGHAT, CDR2 FQNNGV. Full variable domain (outside the CDR3, taken from reference TRBV11-2 and TRBJ2-1): EAGVAQSPRYKIIEKRQSVAFWCNPISGHATLYWYQQILGQGPKLLIQFQNNGVVDDSQLPKDRFSAERLKGVDSTLKIQPAKLEDSAVYLCASSPPSIEQFFGPGTRLTVL.

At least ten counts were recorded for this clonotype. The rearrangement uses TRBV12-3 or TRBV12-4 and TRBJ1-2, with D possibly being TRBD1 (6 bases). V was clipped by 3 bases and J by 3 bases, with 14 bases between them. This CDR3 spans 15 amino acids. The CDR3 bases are TGTGCCAGCAGTTTTATGTCGGACAGAGACTATGGCTACACCTTC. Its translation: CASSFMSDRDYGYTF.

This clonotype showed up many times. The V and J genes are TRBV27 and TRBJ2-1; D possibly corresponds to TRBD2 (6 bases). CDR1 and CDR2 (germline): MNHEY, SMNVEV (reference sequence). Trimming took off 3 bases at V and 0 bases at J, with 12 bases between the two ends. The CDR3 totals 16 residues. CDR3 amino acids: CASSFGTSPSYNEQFF. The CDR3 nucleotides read TGTGCCAGCAGTTTTGGGACTTCACCCTCCTACAATGAGCAGTTCTTC.

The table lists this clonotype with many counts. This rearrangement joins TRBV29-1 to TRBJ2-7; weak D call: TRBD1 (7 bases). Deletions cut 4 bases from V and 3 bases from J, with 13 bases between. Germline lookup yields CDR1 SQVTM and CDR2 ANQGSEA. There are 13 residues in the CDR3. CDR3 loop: CSVVRQGGYEQYF. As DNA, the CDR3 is TGCAGCGTTGTTCGGCAGGGGGGCTACGAGCAGTACTTC.

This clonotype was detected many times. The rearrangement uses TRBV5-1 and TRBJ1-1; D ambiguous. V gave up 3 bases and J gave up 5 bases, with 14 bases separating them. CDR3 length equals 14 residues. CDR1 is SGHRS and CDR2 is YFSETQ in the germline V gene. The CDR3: CASSSTRVGTEAFF. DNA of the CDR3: TGCGCCAGCAGCTCTACAAGGGTCGGAACTGAAGCTTTCTTT.

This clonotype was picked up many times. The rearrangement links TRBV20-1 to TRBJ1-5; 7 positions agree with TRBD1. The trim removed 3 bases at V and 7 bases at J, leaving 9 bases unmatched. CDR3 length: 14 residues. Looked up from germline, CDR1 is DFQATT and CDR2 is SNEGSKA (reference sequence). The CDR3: CSASSGTVHQPQHF. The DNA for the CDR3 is TGCAGTGCTAGCTCCGGGACAGTCCACCAGCCCCAGCATTTT.

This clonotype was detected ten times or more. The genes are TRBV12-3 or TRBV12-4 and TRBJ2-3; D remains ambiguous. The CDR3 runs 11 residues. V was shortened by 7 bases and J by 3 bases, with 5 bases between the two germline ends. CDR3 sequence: CASTRTDTQYF. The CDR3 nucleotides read TGTGCCAGCACTAGGACAGATACGCAGTATTTT.

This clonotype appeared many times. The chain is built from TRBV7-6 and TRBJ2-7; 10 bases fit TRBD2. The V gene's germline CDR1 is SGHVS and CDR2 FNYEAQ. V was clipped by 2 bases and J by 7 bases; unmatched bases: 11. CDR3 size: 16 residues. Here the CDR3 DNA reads TGTGCCAGCAGCTTAACCCCTAGCGGGAGTTATGGGGAGCAGTACTTC. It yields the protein CASSLTPSGSYGEQYF.

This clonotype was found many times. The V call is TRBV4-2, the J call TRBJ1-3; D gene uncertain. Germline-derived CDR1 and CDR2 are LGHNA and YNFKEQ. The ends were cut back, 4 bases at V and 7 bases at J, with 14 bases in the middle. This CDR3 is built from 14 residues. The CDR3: CASSLRLSGNTIYF. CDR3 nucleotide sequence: TGTGCCAGCAGCCTACGACTTAGCGGGAACACCATATATTTT.

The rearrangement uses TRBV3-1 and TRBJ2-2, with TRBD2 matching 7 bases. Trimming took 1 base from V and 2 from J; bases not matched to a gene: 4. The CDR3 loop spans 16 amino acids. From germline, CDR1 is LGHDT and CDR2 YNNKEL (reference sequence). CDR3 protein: CASSQVQRDNTGELFF. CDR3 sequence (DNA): TGTGCCAGCAGCCAAGTTCAGCGGGACAACACCGGGGAGCTGTTTTTT.

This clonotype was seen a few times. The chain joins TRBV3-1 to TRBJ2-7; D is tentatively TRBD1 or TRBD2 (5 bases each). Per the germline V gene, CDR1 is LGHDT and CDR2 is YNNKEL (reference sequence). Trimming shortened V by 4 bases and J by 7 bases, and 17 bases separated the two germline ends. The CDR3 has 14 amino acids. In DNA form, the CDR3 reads TGTGCCAGCAGCCCAGGACTCGGGACGACAGAGCAGTACTTC. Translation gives CASSPGLGTTEQYF.

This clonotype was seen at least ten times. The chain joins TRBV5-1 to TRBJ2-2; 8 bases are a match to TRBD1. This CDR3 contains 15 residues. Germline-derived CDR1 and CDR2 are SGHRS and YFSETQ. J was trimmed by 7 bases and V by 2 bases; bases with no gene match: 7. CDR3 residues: CASSFQGAQVGELFF. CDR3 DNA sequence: TGCGCCAGCAGCTTCCAGGGGGCGCAGGTCGGGGAGCTGTTTTTT.

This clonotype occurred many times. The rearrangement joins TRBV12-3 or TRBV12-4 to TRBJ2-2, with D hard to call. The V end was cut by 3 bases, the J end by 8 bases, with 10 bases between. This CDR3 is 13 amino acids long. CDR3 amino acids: CASSLIRAGELFF. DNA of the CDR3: TGTGCCAGCAGTTTGATAAGAGCTGGGGAGCTGTTTTTT.

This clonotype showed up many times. In nucleotides, the CDR3 is TGCGCCAGCAGCTTGGGACAGGGGTACTATGGCTACACCTTC. Its protein product is CASSLGQGYYGYTF. This chain uses TRBV5-1 with TRBJ1-2; 8 bases align to TRBD1. The germline CDR1 and CDR2 sequences are SGHRS and YFSETQ. Trimming cost V 0 bases and J 3 bases; bases outside gene matches: 1. CDR3 length: 14 residues.

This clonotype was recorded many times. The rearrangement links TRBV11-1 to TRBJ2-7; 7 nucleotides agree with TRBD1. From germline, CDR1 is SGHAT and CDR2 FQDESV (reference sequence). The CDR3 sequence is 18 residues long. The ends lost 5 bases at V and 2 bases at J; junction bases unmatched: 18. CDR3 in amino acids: CASSVIPGTVKRTYEQYF. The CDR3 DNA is TGTGCCAGCAGCGTCATTCCCGGGACAGTAAAAAGGACCTACGAGCAGTACTTC.

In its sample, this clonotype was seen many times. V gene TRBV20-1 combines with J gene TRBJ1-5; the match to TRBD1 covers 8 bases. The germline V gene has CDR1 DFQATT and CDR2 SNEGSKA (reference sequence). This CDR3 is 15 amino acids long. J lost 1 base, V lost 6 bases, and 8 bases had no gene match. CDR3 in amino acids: CSAGTGTLSNQPQHF. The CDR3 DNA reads TGCAGTGCCGGGACAGGCACCCTCAGCAATCAGCCCCAGCATTTT.

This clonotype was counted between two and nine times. The CDR3 protein is CASSVRFYEQYF. DNA of the CDR3: TGTGCCAGCAGTGTCAGGTTTTACGAGCAGTACTTC. The chain is built from TRBV28 and TRBJ2-7; D is undetermined. Germline CDR1 is MDHEN and CDR2 is SYDVKM. CDR3 length: 12 amino acids. Trimming took off 5 bases at V and 4 bases at J, with 9 bases between the two ends. Full variable domain (missing parts from reference TRBV28 and TRBJ2-7): DVKVTQSSRYLVKRTGEKVFLECVQDMDHENMFWYRQDPGLGLRLIYFSYDVKMKEKGDIPEGYSVSREKKERFSLILESASTNQTSMYLCASSVRFYEQYFGPGTRLTVT.

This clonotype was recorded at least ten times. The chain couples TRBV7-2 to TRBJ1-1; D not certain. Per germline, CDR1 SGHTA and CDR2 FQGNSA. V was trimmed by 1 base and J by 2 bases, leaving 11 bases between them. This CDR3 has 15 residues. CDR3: CASSLDLQRNTEAFF. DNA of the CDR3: TGTGCCAGCAGCTTAGATTTACAGAGAAACACTGAAGCTTTCTTT. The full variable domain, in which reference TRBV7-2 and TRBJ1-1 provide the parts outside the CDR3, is GAGVSQSPSNKVTEKGKDVELRCDPISGHTALYWYRQSLGQGLEFLIYFQGNSAPDKSGLPSDRFSAERTGGSVSTLTIQRTQQEDSAVYLCASSLDLQRNTEAFFGQGTRLTVV.

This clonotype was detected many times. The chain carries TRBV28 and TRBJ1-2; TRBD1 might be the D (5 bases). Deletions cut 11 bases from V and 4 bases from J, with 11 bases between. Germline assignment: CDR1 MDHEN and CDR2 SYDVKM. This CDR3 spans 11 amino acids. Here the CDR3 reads CASGTSYGYTF. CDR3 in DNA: TGTGCCTCCGGGACGTCCTATGGCTACACCTTC.

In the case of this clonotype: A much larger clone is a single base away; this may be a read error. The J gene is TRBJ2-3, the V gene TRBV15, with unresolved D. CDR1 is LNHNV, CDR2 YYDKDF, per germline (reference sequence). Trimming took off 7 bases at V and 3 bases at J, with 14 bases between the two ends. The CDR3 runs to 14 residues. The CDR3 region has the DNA TGTGCCACCAAGCCTAGGACGGGTACAGATACGCAGTATTTT. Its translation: CATKPRTGTDTQYF. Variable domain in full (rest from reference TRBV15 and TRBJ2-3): DAMVIQNPRYQVTQFGKPVTLSCSQTLNHNVMYWYQQKSSQAPKLLFHYYDKDFNNEADTPDNFQSRRPNTSFCFLDIRSPGLGDTAMYLCATKPRTGTDTQYFGPGTRLTVL.

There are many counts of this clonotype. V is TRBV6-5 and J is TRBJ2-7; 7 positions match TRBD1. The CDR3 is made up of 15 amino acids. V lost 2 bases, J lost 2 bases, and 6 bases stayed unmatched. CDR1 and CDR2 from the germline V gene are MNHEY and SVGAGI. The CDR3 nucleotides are TGTGCCAGCAGTTACCAGGGACAGTATGCCTACGAGCAGTACTTC. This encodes CASSYQGQYAYEQYF.

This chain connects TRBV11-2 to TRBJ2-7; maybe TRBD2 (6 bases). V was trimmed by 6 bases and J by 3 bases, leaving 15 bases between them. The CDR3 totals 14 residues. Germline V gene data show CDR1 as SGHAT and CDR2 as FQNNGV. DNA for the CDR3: TGTGCCAGCAGTACGCTGTTCGGGAGCTACGAGCAGTACTTC. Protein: CASSTLFGSYEQYF.

This CDR3 is CASTQAGLYEQYF. CDR3 DNA: TGTGCCAGCACCCAAGCAGGGCTCTACGAGCAGTACTTC. V gene TRBV6-6 combines with J gene TRBJ2-7; a weak D match, TRBD1 (5 bases). Trimming pared 7 bases from V and 3 bases from J, leaving 13 bases between. Germline V gene sequence: CDR1 MNHNY, CDR2 SVGAGI (reference sequence). The CDR3 runs to 13 residues.

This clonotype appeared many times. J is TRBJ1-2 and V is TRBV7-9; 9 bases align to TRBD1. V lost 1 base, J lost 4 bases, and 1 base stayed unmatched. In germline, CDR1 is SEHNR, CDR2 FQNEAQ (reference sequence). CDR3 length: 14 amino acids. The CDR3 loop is CASSLGDRAYGYTF. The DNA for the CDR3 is TGTGCCAGCAGCTTAGGGGACAGGGCCTATGGCTACACCTTC. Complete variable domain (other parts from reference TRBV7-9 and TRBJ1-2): DTGVSQNPRHKITKRGQNVTFRCDPISEHNRLYWYRQTLGQGPEFLTYFQNEAQLEKSRLLSDRFSAERPKGSFSTLEIQRTEQGDSAMYLCASSLGDRAYGYTFGSGTRLTVV.

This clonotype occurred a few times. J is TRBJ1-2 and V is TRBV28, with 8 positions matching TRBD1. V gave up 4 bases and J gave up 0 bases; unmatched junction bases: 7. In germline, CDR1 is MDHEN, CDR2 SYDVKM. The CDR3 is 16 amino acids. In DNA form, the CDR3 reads TGTGCCAGCAGTTCCCTCAACAGGGGGGCTAACTATGGCTACACCTTC. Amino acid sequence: CASSSLNRGANYGYTF.

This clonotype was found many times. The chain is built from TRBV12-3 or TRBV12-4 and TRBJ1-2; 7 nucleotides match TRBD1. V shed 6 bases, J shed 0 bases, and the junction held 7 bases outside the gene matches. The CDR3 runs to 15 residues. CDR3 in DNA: TGTGCCAGCAGCACCGCCGACAGGGCTAACTATGGCTACACCTTC. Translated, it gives CASSTADRANYGYTF.